The present TCR beta chain was sequenced within a study of Ad26.COV2.S vaccination and SARS-CoV-2 variants (dated by TCRdb to the early 2020s). Describing the broader study: Donors in the vaccine arm were drawn from COV1001, a phase I-IIa trial of Ad26.COV2.S in healthy adults that was multicentre, randomized, double-blind and placebo-controlled. Trial participants were randomized into five groups of five: low-dose or high-dose Ad26.COV2.S given once or twice, or placebo on both occasions. The TCR-sequenced set comprised around 30 samples: about 19 Ad26.COV2.S vaccine recipients, 5 placebo recipients and 8 SARS-CoV-2 convalescent individuals. TCRbeta repertoire sequencing served as the tool for gauging how specific and how broad the SARS-CoV-2-reactive T cell receptors were following Ad26.COV2.S vaccination. Investigators did not know the trial group allocation while performing experiments and assessing outcomes. Dosing of Ad26.COV2.S was intramuscular, at either 5x10^10 or 1x10^11 viral particles, delivered as one shot or as two shots spaced 56 days apart. Overall study results and their limits: The study was not powered to compare responses between vaccine doses or regimens. Vaccine and placebo recipients had comparable non-spike TCR breadth, which fits with the vaccine containing only spike. Substantial breadth of spike-specific CD8+ and CD4+ T cell responses was reported after vaccination. The authors noted that total T cell responses may have been underestimated by the TCR breadth and depth analyses. Higher spike-specific TCR breadth was observed in Ad26.COV2.S recipients than in placebo recipients (P = 0.0014).

TCRbeta CDR3 regions were sequenced with the immunoSEQ Assay. After extraction, genomic DNA underwent amplification by bias-controlled multiplex PCR, followed by high-throughput sequencing. The published analysis was carried out like this. To quantify the absolute abundance of every unique TCRbeta CDR3 region, sequences were collapsed and filtered. T cell fraction was estimated by normalizing TCRbeta template counts to usable DNA, which was measured by amplifying reference genes present in all nucleated cells. Repertoire TCRs were annotated as SARS-CoV-2-specific by exact matching of V gene, CDR3 amino acid sequence and J gene to a known reactive TCR set. MIRA supplied the reference SARS-CoV-2 TCR set, which was filtered for enrichment in COVID-19-positive ImmuneCODE repertoires so that public or cross-reactive TCRs were removed. Drawing on the MIRA antigens, annotated TCRs were analysed further at the level of specific ORF or position within ORF. Breadth was defined as the number of annotated unique rearrangements divided by the total number of unique productive rearrangements, and depth was defined as the summed frequency of the annotated unique rearrangements. Two-sided Wilcoxon rank-sum tests were applied when comparing TCR breadth between groups. TCRdb obtained this table from immuneACCESS and retained in-frame rearrangements with V and J assigned. These tables miss some clones; where compared with another copy, unresolved V genes account for less than half of the shortfall, and the remainder is unexplained. V and J calls and clone size follow that table, whereas D and trimming were derived from the DNA. A total of about half a million clones appear in this sample, roughly nine tenths of them only once. The ten largest clones capture about 1.5% of the sample.

A remark on this clone: This clone's antigen is unknown. It has no much larger one-base neighbor in the sample; base qualities were not kept.

The label giving this sample's treatment or condition can be read as: roughly 18 received Ad26.COV2.S at low or high dose, single or two shots; 5 received placebo; per-sample allocation not given. For vaccine and placebo recipients, the sequenced repertoires came from samples collected on day 63 after the first injection. Cohort 1b enrolled 20 to 30 adults aged 18-55 years at a single site in Boston, USA, between 29 July and 7 August 2020. Ad26.COV2.S was a replication-incompetent adenovirus type 26 vector expressing a prefusion-stabilized SARS-CoV-2 spike protein from the original Wuhan strain. V is reduced by 5 bases and J by 3 bases, leaving a spacing of 14 bases between them. The CDR3 measures 15 amino acids from cysteine to phenylalanine. Only the CDR3 DNA stays, 45 bases, in frame from base 1. CDR1 MDHEN and CDR2 SYDVKM were looked up in the germline V gene.

Here the sequenced sample was peripheral blood, taken in a trial of Ad26.COV2.S vaccine versus placebo. Rearrangement joined TRBV28 to TRBJ2-1; no D gene can be assigned with confidence. The receptor comes from a person between 18 and 65 years old who received the Ad26.COV2.S COVID-19 vaccine or a placebo. This receptor has the CDR3 CASSPRPDNYNEQFF. The DNA sequence is as follows: TGTGCCAGCAGTCCCAGACCCGACAACTACAATGAGCAGTTCTTC.